These 32 T cell receptor beta chains were sequenced from one sample in a study of control samples from healthy donors and cancer patients. Clones were sequenced by immunoSEQ multiplex PCR, and TCRdb holds only the in-frame ones, with some missing. The table lists approximately 150,000 clones, 88% of them singletons. The specimen sequenced was blood. Receptors originate from a man between 18 and 35 years old in good health.

The DNA for the CDR3 is TGTGCCAGCAGGGGACAGGGTGGCGGGGAGCTGTTTTTT. This codes for CASRGQGGGELFF. The J gene is TRBJ2-2, the V gene TRBV6-5, with 9 bases matching TRBD1. Germline V gives CDR1 MNHEY, CDR2 SVGAGI. The J segment lost 7 bases and the V segment lost 6 bases, leaving 3 bases of the junction unmatched. This CDR3 contains 13 residues.

This clone was counted only a few times. The chain uses TRBV11-3 and TRBJ2-2; 11 nucleotides match TRBD2. CDR1 and CDR2 (germline): SGHNT, YENEEA. The CDR3 is made up of 15 amino acids. Losses at the gene ends were 4 bases for V and 7 bases for J; bases not matched to a gene: 5. The chain's CDR3 is CASSYLAGGVGELFF. CDR3 sequence (DNA): TGTGCCAGCAGCTACCTAGCGGGAGGCGTCGGGGAGCTGTTTTTT. The full variable domain, with the rest looked up from reference TRBV11-3 and TRBJ2-2, is EAGVVQSPRYKIIEKKQPVAFWCNPISGHNTLYWYLQNLGQGPELLIRYENEEAVDDSQLPKDRFSAERLKGVDSTLKIQPAELGDSAVYLCASSYLAGGVGELFFGEGSRLTVL.

The genes are TRBV10-3 and TRBJ2-5; D not resolved. CDR1 and CDR2 from the germline V gene are ENHRY and SYGVKD. The CDR3 is 13 residues long. The germline V and J ends were trimmed by 4 bases and 0 bases, with 6 bases remaining between them. The CDR3 loop is CAISADNQETQYF. The CDR3 DNA sequence: TGTGCCATCAGTGCTGACAACCAAGAGACCCAGTACTTC.

The chain is built from TRBV4-3 and TRBJ1-2; D is possibly TRBD1 (6 bases). Germline V gives CDR1 LGHNA, CDR2 YSLEER. The CDR3 is made up of 14 amino acids. The ends were cut back, 0 bases at V and 4 bases at J, with 9 bases in the middle. The CDR3 region has the DNA TGCGCCAGCAGCCAAGAACAGGGTGGCTATGGCTACACCTTC. Its protein product is CASSQEQGGYGYTF.

The rearrangement uses TRBV5-5 and TRBJ1-6; D is undetermined. CDR1 SGHKS and CDR2 YYEKEE come from the germline V gene (reference sequence). This CDR3 is built from 15 residues. V was cut by 3 bases and J by 6 bases, with 13 bases left in between. Here the CDR3 reads CASSWGGLVNSPLHF. CDR3 nucleotide sequence: TGTGCCAGCAGCTGGGGAGGGTTGGTTAATTCACCCCTCCACTTT.

The rearrangement joins TRBV9 to TRBJ1-2; the D gene is possibly TRBD1 (5 bases). The length of the CDR3 is 16 residues. Germline V gene sequence: CDR1 SGDLS, CDR2 YYNGEE. V lost 4 bases and J lost 2, with 18 bases in between. CDR3 sequence (DNA): TGTGCCAGCAGCCCCCGGGGCCAGGAGGGGAACTATGGCTACACCTTC. It specifies CASSPRGQEGNYGYTF.

The chain joins TRBV5-6 to TRBJ2-7, with 13 bases matching TRBD2. This CDR3 is 17 amino acids long. Trimming took 5 bases from V and 3 from J; bases not matched to a gene: 11. Germline V CDR1 and CDR2: SGHDT, YYEEEE. CDR3 amino acids: CASRSGAGLAGHYEQYF. The CDR3, as DNA: TGTGCCAGCAGGTCTGGGGCGGGACTAGCGGGGCACTACGAGCAGTACTTC. The full variable domain, rest sourced from reference TRBV5-6 and TRBJ2-7, is DAGVTQSPTHLIKTRGQQVTLRCSPKSGHDTVSWYQQALGQGPQFIFQYYEEEERQRGNFPDRFSGHQFPNYSSELNVNALLLGDSALYLCASRSGAGLAGHYEQYFGPGTRLTVT.

This rearrangement joins TRBV3-1 (or the pseudogene TRBV3-2) to TRBJ1-2; weak D call: TRBD1 (6 bases). With 4 bases removed from V and 12 bases from J, the gap between germline ends came to 15 bases. CDR3 length: 12 residues. Germline V gives CDR1 LGHDT, CDR2 YNNKEL (reference sequence). The DNA of the CDR3 is TGTGCCAGCAGCCCAGGCGCAGGGGTAAACACCTTC. Its protein product is CASSPGAGVNTF.

The chain joins TRBV6-5 to TRBJ1-4; D is uncertain. The V and J ends lost 6 bases and 4 bases respectively, with 6 bases between them. Germline V gives CDR1 MNHEY, CDR2 SVGAGI. The CDR3 runs to 12 residues. The CDR3: CASREYNEKLFF. The DNA of the CDR3 is TGTGCCAGCAGGGAGTATAATGAAAAACTGTTTTTT.

The chain employs TRBV3-1 (or the pseudogene TRBV3-2) and TRBJ2-5; a weak D match, TRBD2 (6 bases). V was trimmed by 0 bases and J by 0 bases, leaving 23 bases between them. The CDR3 length is 20 residues. The germline CDR1 and CDR2 sequences are LGHDT and YNNKEL (reference sequence). This CDR3 is CASSQDWREFSQGYQETQYF. CDR3 bases: TGTGCCAGCAGCCAAGATTGGAGGGAATTCTCGCAGGGTTACCAAGAGACCCAGTACTTC.

The V gene is TRBV10-1, the J gene TRBJ2-2; D might be TRBD2 (6 bases). The CDR3 sequence is 13 residues long. Per the germline V gene, CDR1 is WNHNN and CDR2 is SYGVQD (reference sequence). The V gene lost 8 bases and the J gene lost 6 bases, with 13 bases spanning the gap. CDR3 region: CASPDPGAGELFF. The CDR3 DNA follows: TGCGCCAGCCCGGACCCGGGGGCCGGGGAGCTGTTTTTT.

This chain joins TRBV4-3 and TRBJ2-1; TRBD2 matches 9 bases. V was clipped by 5 bases and J by 3 bases; unmatched bases: 8. CDR3 length: 16 residues. Per germline, CDR1 LGHNA and CDR2 YSLEER. CDR3 region: CASSGGGANGYNEQFF. CDR3 nucleotides: TGCGCCAGCAGCGGCGGGGGGGCTAATGGCTACAATGAGCAGTTCTTC.

The rearrangement uses TRBV7-9 and TRBJ2-2; 7 bases are shared with TRBD1. CDR3 length: 14 amino acids. Germline CDR1 reads SEHNR; CDR2 reads FQNEAQ (reference sequence). Losses at the gene ends were 4 bases for V and 7 bases for J; bases not matched to a gene: 6. The CDR3 here is CASSSDRENGELFF. The DNA for the CDR3 is TGTGCCAGCAGCTCAGACAGGGAAAACGGGGAGCTGTTTTTT.

The V gene is TRBV2, the J gene TRBJ1-2, with TRBD1 matching 7 bases. V was clipped by 6 bases and J by 3 bases; unmatched bases: 10. The CDR3 loop spans 15 amino acids. Germline V gives CDR1 SNHLY, CDR2 FYNNEI. CDR3 in DNA: TGTGCCAGCAGCAGACAGGGCGTAGTTGACTATGGCTACACCTTC. This codes for CASSRQGVVDYGYTF.

The genes are TRBV7-2 and TRBJ2-3; tentatively, D is TRBD1 (6 bases). V gave up 7 bases and J gave up 3 bases, with 20 bases separating them. CDR1 and CDR2 (germline): SGHTA, FQGNSA. The CDR3 consists of 16 residues. The CDR3 reads CASTKRAGTQTDTQYF. The CDR3 region has the DNA TGTGCCAGCACTAAAAGGGCCGGGACACAAACAGATACGCAGTATTTT.

This clone has a single count. The chain links TRBV5-6 to TRBJ1-2, with D possibly being TRBD1 (6 bases). Trimming removed 0 bases from V and 4 bases from J, with 16 bases in between. CDR1 SGHDT and CDR2 YYEEEE come from the germline V gene. The CDR3 covers 16 residues. Here the CDR3 DNA reads TGTGCCAGCAGCTTGGCCGGTCTGGGGGCCGGCTATGGCTACACCTTC. It translates to CASSLAGLGAGYGYTF.

The chain employs TRBV6-2 or TRBV6-3 and TRBJ2-5; 9 nucleotides line up with TRBD1. Per germline, CDR1 MNHEY and CDR2 SVGEGT. The length of the CDR3 is 16 residues. Germline trimming cut 2 bases from V and 3 bases from J; bases unmatched to any gene: 7. In DNA, the CDR3 is TGTGCCAGCAGTTACATGATTGGACAGGGGAAAGAGACCCAGTACTTC. Translation gives CASSYMIGQGKETQYF.

This chain links TRBV7-2 with TRBJ2-7, with 11 bases matching TRBD1. Germline loops: CDR1 SGHTA, CDR2 FQGNSA. The CDR3 consists of 15 residues. Trimming took 0 bases from V and 4 from J; bases not matched to a gene: 2. CDR3 in amino acids: CASSLAGDRGYEQYF. DNA of the CDR3: TGTGCCAGCAGCTTAGCGGGGGACAGGGGGTACGAGCAGTACTTC.

V is TRBV27 and J is TRBJ2-2; 8 bases are a match to TRBD2. Trimming removed 5 bases from V and 3 bases from J; junction bases left unmatched: 14. Germline assignment: CDR1 MNHEY and CDR2 SMNVEV (reference sequence). The CDR3 sequence is 18 residues long. In DNA, the CDR3 is TGTGCCAGCAGTCCCGTTCTTAGGACTAGCAGAGACACCGGGGAGCTGTTTTTT. Its protein is CASSPVLRTSRDTGELFF.

The chain joins TRBV4-2 to TRBJ2-6; D is undetermined. Deletions cut 4 bases from V and 0 bases from J, with 10 bases between. CDR1 and CDR2 from the germline V gene are LGHNA and YNFKEQ. The CDR3 length is 16 residues. The CDR3 DNA follows: TGTGCCAGCAGCCCCCAAATAAGCTCTGGGGCCAACGTCCTGACTTTC. Translating gives CASSPQISSGANVLTF.

The V and J genes are TRBV29-1 and TRBJ2-3; unclear D gene. Germline CDR1 and CDR2: SQVTM and ANQGSEA. This CDR3 is built from 10 residues. Trimming pared 7 bases from V and 7 bases from J, leaving 9 bases between. CDR3 residues: CSATLYTQYF. DNA of the CDR3: TGCAGCGCTACCCTCTATACGCAGTATTTT.

The CDR3 DNA follows: TGTGCCAGCATCAAAAGCGGGCGATGGACCGGGGAGCTGTTTTTT. It encodes CASIKSGRWTGELFF. V is TRBV6-5 and J is TRBJ2-2; TRBD2 is a possible D gene (6 bases). In germline, CDR1 is MNHEY, CDR2 SVGAGI. Between the trimmed V and J ends, which lost 7 bases and 5 bases, there was a span of 17 bases. The CDR3 covers 15 residues.

The chain joins TRBV28 to TRBJ1-5; D gene unclear. V dropped 2 bases and J dropped 7 bases, with 18 bases sitting between them. Germline assignment: CDR1 MDHEN and CDR2 SYDVKM. This CDR3 region has 16 residues. The CDR3 DNA follows: TGTGCCAGCAGTTTAATCGACCACGCTTTAAACCAGCCCCAGCATTTT. Residues: CASSLIDHALNQPQHF. The entire variable domain, with the rest obtained from reference TRBV28 and TRBJ1-5, is as follows: DVKVTQSSRYLVKRTGEKVFLECVQDMDHENMFWYRQDPGLGLRLIYFSYDVKMKEKGDIPEGYSVSREKKERFSLILESASTNQTSMYLCASSLIDHALNQPQHFGDGTRLSIL.

In DNA form, the CDR3 reads TGCGCCAGCAGCCAAGATCAGGGGATCTATGGCTACACCTTC. Protein product: CASSQDQGIYGYTF. This sequence joins TRBV4-3 and TRBJ1-2, with D tentatively TRBD1 (6 bases). The CDR3 totals 14 residues. Trimming removed 0 bases from V and 4 bases from J, with 9 bases in between. The germline gives CDR1 LGHNA, CDR2 YSLEER.

The chain joins TRBV7-9 to TRBJ1-6, with 9 bases lining up with TRBD1. CDR3 length: 16 residues. V lost 1 base and J lost 9; bases outside the gene matches: 7. Germline V gene lookup returns CDR1 SEHNR and CDR2 FQNEAQ (reference sequence). Written as DNA, the CDR3 is TGTGCCAGCAGCTTAGGGGACGGGACAGGGCTTTCACCCCTCCACTTT. This sequence encodes CASSLGDGTGLSPLHF.

The chain has TRBV6-2 or TRBV6-3 and TRBJ1-4; 7 bases align to TRBD1. From germline, CDR1 is MNHEY and CDR2 SVGEGT. The junction had 5 bases not matched to a gene; V was cut back by 2 bases and J by 8 bases. The CDR3 is 14 amino acids. CDR3 nucleotides: TGTGCCAGCAGTTACGGGGACAGCTACGAAAAACTGTTTTTT. This translates into CASSYGDSYEKLFF.

The chain combines TRBV7-4 with TRBJ2-7; no definite D call. CDR1 is SGHVT and CDR2 is SQSDAQ in the germline V gene. The V and J ends lost 3 bases and 3 bases respectively, with 0 bases between them. This CDR3 has 10 amino acids. CDR3 sequence reads: CASSFYEQYF. The CDR3 DNA reads TGTGCCAGCAGCTTCTACGAGCAGTACTTC. Together with reference TRBV7-4 and TRBJ2-7, the CDR3 gives the full variable domain: GAGVSQSPRYKVAKRGRDVALRCDSISGHVTLYWYRQTLGQGSEVLTYSQSDAQRDKSGRPSGRFSAERPERSVSTLKIQRTEQGDSAVYLCASSFYEQYFGPGTRLTVT.

The rearrangement joins TRBV20-1 to TRBJ2-7; D perhaps matches TRBD2 (6 bases). From germline, CDR1 is DFQATT and CDR2 SNEGSKA (reference sequence). V lost 1 base and J 9 bases, leaving 10 bases between the germline ends. The CDR3 sequence is 11 residues long. DNA for the CDR3: TGCAGTGCTAGAGCCTGGGGAGGGCAGTACTTC. Translating it yields CSARAWGGQYF.

The chain carries TRBV24-1 and TRBJ2-7; a weak D match, TRBD2 (5 bases). V was clipped by 5 bases and J by 3 bases, with 10 bases between them. Germline CDR1 and CDR2: KGHDR and SFDVKD. CDR3 length: 13 amino acids. The CDR3 bases are TGTGCCACCAGTGGAGTGGAGGACTACGAGCAGTACTTC. The encoded protein is CATSGVEDYEQYF.

The gene calls are TRBV28 and TRBJ1-4, with 7 bases lining up with TRBD1. Germline-derived CDR1 and CDR2 are MDHEN and SYDVKM. The V segment lost 3 bases and the J segment 8 bases; nucleotides outside the gene matches: 6. The CDR3 runs to 14 residues. The CDR3 sequence: CASSLEGAREKLFF. Written as DNA, the CDR3 is TGTGCCAGCAGTTTGGAGGGGGCCAGGGAAAAACTGTTTTTT.

V and J are TRBV7-6 and TRBJ2-5; tentative D call: TRBD1 (5 bases). The CDR3 is 15 amino acids. Germline V gene sequence: CDR1 SGHVS, CDR2 FNYEAQ. V lost 5 bases, J lost 0 bases, and 13 bases lay in between. The CDR3 region is CASSAYSGYQETQYF. In DNA, the CDR3 is TGTGCCAGCAGCGCCTATTCAGGGTACCAAGAGACCCAGTACTTC.

This chain links TRBV3-1 (or the pseudogene TRBV3-2) with TRBJ1-1; tentative D call: TRBD1 (6 bases). The CDR3 length is 15 residues. Germline V CDR1 and CDR2: LGHDT, YNNKEL (reference sequence). V was pared by 4 bases and J by 1 base, with 13 bases between. The CDR3, as DNA: TGTGCCAGCAGCCCCCGGGACAAGGGGAACACTGAAGCTTTCTTT. It specifies CASSPRDKGNTEAFF.